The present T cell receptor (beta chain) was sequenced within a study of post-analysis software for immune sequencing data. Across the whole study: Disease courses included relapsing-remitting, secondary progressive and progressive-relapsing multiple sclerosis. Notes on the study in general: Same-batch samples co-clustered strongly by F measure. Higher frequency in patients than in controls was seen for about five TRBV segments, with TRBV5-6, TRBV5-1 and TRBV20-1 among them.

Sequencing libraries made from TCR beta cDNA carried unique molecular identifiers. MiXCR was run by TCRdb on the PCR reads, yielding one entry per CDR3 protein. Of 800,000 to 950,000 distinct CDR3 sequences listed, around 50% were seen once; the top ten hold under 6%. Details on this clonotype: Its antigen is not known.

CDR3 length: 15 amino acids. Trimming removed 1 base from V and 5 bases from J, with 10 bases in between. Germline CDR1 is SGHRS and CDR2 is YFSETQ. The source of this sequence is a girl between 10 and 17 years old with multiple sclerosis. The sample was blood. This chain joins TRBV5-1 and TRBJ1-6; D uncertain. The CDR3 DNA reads TGCGCCAGCAGCTTGAAAGGACCCGATAATTCACCCCTCCACTTT. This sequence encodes CASSLKGPDNSPLHF.